The next 4 T cell receptor beta chains were all read from a single sample in a study of blood T cell repertoires in COVID-19. Clones were sequenced by immunoSEQ multiplex PCR, and TCRdb holds only the in-frame ones, with some missing. The sample includes 100,000 or so clones, about 95% seen only once; the top ten take 3.5% to 5%. What was sequenced was peripheral blood. The receptor set was obtained from a human donor with active COVID-19. The donor label of this sample is uncertain.

The chain joins TRBV9 to TRBJ2-1, with D unresolved. The CDR3 is 13 residues long. V was pared by 0 bases and J by 9 bases, with 10 bases between. Looked up from germline, CDR1 is SGDLS and CDR2 is YYNGEE. The CDR3: CASSVDVVGEQFF. The CDR3 DNA reads TGTGCCAGCAGCGTAGACGTGGTCGGTGAGCAGTTCTTC.

This rearrangement joins TRBV9 to TRBJ2-1; weak D call: TRBD1 (6 bases). CDR3 length: 14 amino acids. Germline loops: CDR1 SGDLS, CDR2 YYNGEE. Trimming removed 0 bases from V and 4 bases from J, with 8 bases in between. CDR3 DNA sequence: TGTGCCAGCAGCGTAGCTACAGGGTACAATGAGCAGTTCTTC. Protein sequence: CASSVATGYNEQFF.

This chain links TRBV27 with TRBJ2-3, with D perhaps TRBD2 (6 bases). The CDR3 covers 15 residues. The V end was cut by 2 bases, the J end by 3 bases, with 12 bases between. Germline V gene lookup returns CDR1 MNHEY and CDR2 SMNVEV (reference sequence). CDR3 DNA: TGTGCCAGCAGTTTAGCGGGACGCTTAACAGATACGCAGTATTTT. Translation gives CASSLAGRLTDTQYF.

The chain combines TRBV10-3 with TRBJ2-1; D perhaps matches TRBD2 (5 bases). Germline CDR1 ENHRY, CDR2 SYGVKD. This CDR3 spans 16 amino acids. Trimming took 0 bases from V and 0 from J, leaving 9 bases between them. Here the CDR3 DNA reads TGTGCCATCAGTGAGTCGGGCGGAGGCTCCTACAATGAGCAGTTCTTC. Protein product: CAISESGGGSYNEQFF.